Each of the 8 T cell receptor beta chains below was sequenced from the same sample in a study of beta chain features in type 1 diabetes. Findings and caveats of the study: Researchers report that Type 1 diabetes patients had moderately but significantly shorter TCRB CDR3s across all four CD4+ subsets.

The sequenced template was cDNA made from the entire isolated RNA. Repertoires were generated with immunoSEQ multiplex PCR, while TCRdb's copy carries only in-frame clones and drops some. The sample holds about 160,000 clones; about 63% are singletons and the top ten take 0.08% to 0.1%. Their target antigens are unknown. Sample: naive CD4+ T cells from blood. The receptor source for this set is a young man with type 1 diabetes.

This chain connects TRBV4-3 to TRBJ2-5; 7 bases line up with TRBD1. Germline lookup yields CDR1 LGHNA and CDR2 YSLEER. V gave up 0 bases and J gave up 5 bases; unmatched junction bases: 6. The CDR3 loop spans 15 amino acids. The CDR3 nucleotides read TGCGCCAGCAGCCAAGACGCGACAGGGACGGAGACCCAGTACTTC. Translated, it gives CASSQDATGTETQYF.

This clone was observed a few times. The V and J genes are TRBV2 and TRBJ2-1, with no clear D. CDR3 size: 11 residues. CDR1 is SNHLY and CDR2 is FYNNEI in the germline V gene. V was trimmed by 2 bases and J by 10 bases, leaving 6 bases between them. CDR3 coding DNA: TGTGCCAGCAGTGAATTCTTAGAGCAGTTCTTC. It translates to CASSEFLEQFF.

This sequence joins TRBV7-2 and TRBJ2-1; 7 bases align to TRBD1. Per the germline V gene, CDR1 is SGHTA and CDR2 is FQGNSA. This CDR3 comprises 15 residues. The J segment lost 6 bases and the V segment lost 6 bases, leaving 11 bases of the junction unmatched. The DNA of the CDR3 is TGTGCCAGCAGGTCTCACAGGGGATTAGGCAATGAGCAGTTCTTC. It is translated as CASRSHRGLGNEQFF.

This chain connects TRBV30 to TRBJ1-1; D is unclear. This CDR3 comprises 10 residues. Trimming shortened V by 2 bases and J by 12 bases, and 10 bases separated the two germline ends. Germline CDR1 is GTSNPN and CDR2 is SVGIG (reference sequence). DNA for the CDR3: TGTGCCTGGAGTAATATTGGGACTTTCTTT. Translating it yields CAWSNIGTFF. Complete variable domain (other parts from reference TRBV30 and TRBJ1-1): SQTIHQWPATLVQPVGSPLSLECTVEGTSNPNLYWYRQAAGRGLQLLFYSVGIGQISSEVPQNLSASRPQDRQFILSSKKLLLSDSGFYLCAWSNIGTFFGQGTRLTVV.

The chain links TRBV4-3 to TRBJ1-4, with TRBD1 matching over 8 bases. This CDR3 is 15 amino acids long. Germline lookup yields CDR1 LGHNA and CDR2 YSLEER. V dropped 4 bases and J dropped 4; count of bases not matched to a gene: 5. CDR3 DNA: TGCGCCAGCAGCCTCTTAACAGGGGGTAATGAAAAACTGTTTTTT. Translation gives CASSLLTGGNEKLFF.

A single count supports this clone. The gene calls are TRBV7-9 and TRBJ2-7; maybe TRBD1 (5 bases). V lost 5 bases, J lost 5 bases, and 16 bases lay in between. Germline CDR1 SEHNR, CDR2 FQNEAQ (reference sequence). The CDR3 extends over 14 amino acids. The CDR3 sequence: CASSLDTGLDEQYF. The CDR3 bases are TGTGCCAGCAGCCTGGACACAGGCCTCGACGAGCAGTACTTC.

The chain combines TRBV9 with TRBJ2-2; a possible D gene is TRBD2 (6 bases). Germline V gene lookup returns CDR1 SGDLS and CDR2 YYNGEE. The V end lost 0 bases, the J end lost 7 bases, and 13 bases lay between the germline ends. This CDR3 contains 15 residues. The CDR3 sequence: CASSVAAGLGGELFF. The CDR3 DNA is TGTGCCAGCAGCGTAGCTGCGGGGCTAGGCGGGGAGCTGTTTTTT.

About this clone itself: This same CDR3 is encoded by further DNA sequences in the sample. The rearrangement links TRBV29-1 to TRBJ1-2; unclear D gene. V lost 5 bases, J lost 2 bases, and 6 bases lay in between. This CDR3 spans 11 amino acids. Per the germline V gene, CDR1 is SQVTM and CDR2 is ANQGSEA. The CDR3: CSVLLNYGYTF. CDR3 DNA sequence: TGCAGCGTTCTGCTAAACTATGGCTACACCTTC. The whole variable domain, filled in from reference TRBV29-1 and TRBJ1-2, reads SAVISQKPSRDICQRGTSLTIQCQVDSQVTMMFWYRQQPGQSLTLIATANQGSEATYESGFVIDKFPISRPNLTFSTLTVSNMSPEDSSIYLCSVLLNYGYTFGSGTRLTVV.